The 25 T cell receptor beta chains below were found in one sample sequenced in a study of regulatory T cells in long-lasting Graves disease. Documented time point: persistent/refractory GD, antithyroid drugs over 5 years with positive TRAb. The TCR library was made from RNA that had been extracted from PBMCs in TRIzol. Arm-PCR with iRepertoire HTBI primers amplified the CDR3 regions for these TCR beta libraries. TCRdb re-derived calls from the multiplex PCR reads in MiXCR, one entry per CDR3 protein. Of some 340,000 distinct CDR3 sequences listed, about 23% are singletons. The sample consisted of peripheral blood mononuclear cells (PBMCs), taken when the disease was refractory, from a patient treated with antithyroid drugs. The source is a woman in her thirties or forties with Graves disease.

Written as DNA, the CDR3 is TGTGCCAGCAGTCCCAACGACAGGGATGATCAGCCCCAGCATTTT. It translates to CASSPNDRDDQPQHF. The chain joins TRBV28 to TRBJ1-5; 7 nucleotides agree with TRBD1. V lost 5 bases and J lost 5; bases outside the gene matches: 9. The CDR3 spans 15 residues. Germline V lookup: CDR1 MDHEN, CDR2 SYDVKM. The full variable domain, completed using reference TRBV28 and TRBJ1-5, is DVKVTQSSRYLVKRTGEKVFLECVQDMDHENMFWYRQDPGLGLRLIYFSYDVKMKEKGDIPEGYSVSREKKERFSLILESASTNQTSMYLCASSPNDRDDQPQHFGDGTRLSIL.

Only a few counts were recorded for this clonotype. This chain joins TRBV2 and TRBJ2-1, with 10 positions matching TRBD2. The ends lost 1 base at V and 8 bases at J; junction bases unmatched: 17. CDR1 is SNHLY and CDR2 is FYNNEI in the germline V gene. The CDR3 has 19 residues. CDR3 in DNA: TGTGCCAGCAGTGAAGGCTCTAGCGGGAGACCGTTACTAGGGGATGAGCAGTTCTTC. Its translation: CASSEGSSGRPLLGDEQFF. Supplemented by reference TRBV2 and TRBJ2-1, the full variable domain reads EPEVTQTPSHQVTQMGQEVILRCVPISNHLYFYWYRQILGQKVEFLVSFYNNEISEKSEIFDDQFSVERPDGSNFTLKIRSTKLEDSAMYFCASSEGSSGRPLLGDEQFFGPGTRLTVL.

This clonotype was detected ten times or more. The chain combines TRBV7-9 with TRBJ2-7, with TRBD1 as a possible D gene (6 bases). V lost 1 base, J lost 6 bases, and 10 bases lay in between. The germline V gene encodes CDR1 SEHNR and CDR2 FQNEAQ (reference sequence). CDR3 length: 13 amino acids. The CDR3 sequence is CASSLENRAEQYF. The DNA of the CDR3 is TGTGCCAGCAGCTTAGAAAACAGGGCCGAGCAGTACTTC.

The chain employs TRBV6-1 and TRBJ1-6; 7 bases align to TRBD1. CDR3 size: 14 residues. The germline gives CDR1 MNHNS, CDR2 SASEGT. The V segment lost 10 bases and the J segment 6 bases; nucleotides outside the gene matches: 9. In DNA, the CDR3 is TGTGCCACCCGACGGACAGGAGCTAATTCACCCCTCCACTTT. Translating it yields CATRRTGANSPLHF.

This chain joins TRBV28 and TRBJ1-1, with D maybe TRBD1 (5 bases). The V gene's germline CDR1 is MDHEN and CDR2 SYDVKM. The CDR3 has 13 residues. Trimming removed 5 bases at V and 1 base at J, with 8 bases between. The CDR3 loop is CASSMGRNTEAFF. In DNA, the CDR3 is TGTGCCAGCAGTATGGGACGGAACACTGAAGCTTTCTTT.

The genes are TRBV24-1 and TRBJ2-5; the D is unclear. Germline V CDR1 and CDR2: KGHDR, SFDVKD. The CDR3 loop spans 12 amino acids. With 3 bases removed from V and 5 bases from J, the gap between germline ends came to 6 bases. The chain's CDR3 is CATSDHGETQYF. The CDR3 coding sequence is TGTGCCACCAGTGATCACGGGGAGACCCAGTACTTC.

This clonotype was observed once. The J gene is TRBJ2-7, the V gene TRBV13; 8 positions agree with TRBD2. V shed 6 bases and J 6 bases; nucleotides not matched to a gene: 13. From germline, CDR1 is PRHDT and CDR2 FYEKMQ (reference sequence). The CDR3 is 15 residues long. The CDR3 reads CASRTGGGVRREQYF. CDR3 sequence (DNA): TGTGCCAGCAGAACCGGGGGGGGAGTACGGCGCGAGCAGTACTTC.

The chain carries TRBV13 and TRBJ2-5; unclear D gene. V lost 2 bases and J 12 bases, leaving 13 bases between the germline ends. This CDR3 has 12 amino acids. Germline V gives CDR1 PRHDT, CDR2 FYEKMQ (reference sequence). The CDR3 DNA is TGTGCCAGCAGCTTATTTTCTATGGGGAAGTACTTC. Its translation is CASSLFSMGKYF.

The V and J genes are TRBV27 and TRBJ1-5; a weak D match, TRBD1 (6 bases). V lost 8 bases, J lost 6 bases, and 17 bases lay in between. Germline CDR1 reads MNHEY; CDR2 reads SMNVEV (reference sequence). The CDR3 totals 14 residues. Here the CDR3 DNA reads TGTGCCAGCGGCGACGCAGGGGTTGGTCAGCCCCAGCATTTT. Its translation: CASGDAGVGQPQHF.

This clonotype was counted only a few times. The chain couples TRBV12-3 or TRBV12-4 to TRBJ1-5; the D gene is possibly TRBD1 (6 bases). Trimming pared 5 bases from V and 3 bases from J, leaving 11 bases between. This CDR3 region has 14 residues. The CDR3 DNA reads TGTGCCAGCAGTAATACAGGGACCAATCAGCCCCAGCATTTT. Translation gives CASSNTGTNQPQHF.

This clonotype was recorded at least ten times. The V call is TRBV6-1, the J call TRBJ2-7; the match to TRBD1 covers 10 bases. Trimming took 6 bases from V and 3 from J; bases not matched to a gene: 11. The germline V gene has CDR1 MNHNS and CDR2 SASEGT. The CDR3 covers 16 residues. The CDR3 DNA is TGTGCCAGCAGCCTCTACACAGGGGACAGGGGCTACGAGCAGTACTTC. Its translation is CASSLYTGDRGYEQYF.

The J gene is TRBJ2-7, the V gene TRBV13, with 10 bases that match TRBD2. V shed 6 bases, J shed 0 bases, and the junction held 23 bases outside the gene matches. Germline V gene data show CDR1 as PRHDT and CDR2 as FYEKMQ (reference sequence). The CDR3 spans 21 residues. CDR3 region: CASSSTFRRLAGLYHSYEQYF. The CDR3, as DNA: TGTGCCAGCAGTTCAACATTTCGAAGACTAGCGGGTCTTTATCACTCCTACGAGCAGTACTTC.

V gene TRBV28 combines with J gene TRBJ2-1; D gene unclear. Germline loops: CDR1 MDHEN, CDR2 SYDVKM. The CDR3 is made up of 16 amino acids. V dropped 4 bases and J dropped 0 bases, with 13 bases sitting between them. The DNA of the CDR3 is TGTGCCAGCAGTTCCTCGACGGTGAGCTCCTACAATGAGCAGTTCTTC. Translating gives CASSSSTVSSYNEQFF.

On this clonotype: A single base is all that separates this from a far larger clone, so a read error is likely. In DNA form, the CDR3 reads TGTGCCAGCAGGGAGGGGAGAGAGGCCCAGTACTTC. The encoded protein is CASREGREAQYF. This sequence joins TRBV11-2 and TRBJ2-5; a weak D match, TRBD2 (6 bases). Germline V gene data show CDR1 as SGHAT and CDR2 as FQNNGV. The CDR3 totals 12 residues.

This clonotype has a handful of counts. CDR3 amino acids: CATSDLVGEAFF. As DNA, the CDR3 is TGTGCCACCAGTGATTTGGTGGGAGAAGCTTTCTTT. This chain links TRBV24-1 with TRBJ1-1; no reliable D call. V was clipped by 0 bases and J by 8 bases, with 6 bases between them. CDR3 length: 12 residues. Germline-derived CDR1 and CDR2 are KGHDR and SFDVKD.

This clonotype appeared a few times. This rearrangement joins TRBV20-1 to TRBJ2-7, with TRBD2 matching over 10 bases. This CDR3 is built from 14 residues. V dropped 3 bases and J dropped 3; count of bases not matched to a gene: 5. The germline V gene has CDR1 DFQATT and CDR2 SNEGSKA (reference sequence). The CDR3 coding sequence is TGCAGTGCTAGCCTCCTAGCGGGAGACTACGAGCAGTACTTC. Its protein is CSASLLAGDYEQYF.

The V call is TRBV13, the J call TRBJ2-2; TRBD1 might be the D (6 bases). There are 16 residues in the CDR3. CDR1 is PRHDT, CDR2 FYEKMQ, per germline (reference sequence). Trimming removed 3 bases from V and 4 bases from J, with 15 bases in between. The CDR3, as DNA: TGTGCCAGCAGCTTCTCACAGGGCCTACCCACCGGGGAGCTGTTTTTT. Translation: CASSFSQGLPTGELFF.

The chain has TRBV25-1 and TRBJ2-5; TRBD2 agrees at 10 bases. The CDR3 extends over 13 amino acids. CDR1 and CDR2 from the germline V gene are MGHDK and SYGVNS. V lost 4 bases and J lost 5; bases outside the gene matches: 1. CDR3: CASSGSGRETQYF. The CDR3 region has the DNA TGTGCCAGCAGTGGTAGCGGGAGGGAGACCCAGTACTTC.

This clonotype was observed at least ten times. This sequence joins TRBV12-3 or TRBV12-4 and TRBJ1-1; TRBD1 matches 10 bases. The V gene end was trimmed by 5 bases and the J gene end by 4 bases; junction bases not matched to a gene: 4. CDR3 length equals 14 residues. The CDR3 reads CASSLRTGGTEAFF. CDR3 nucleotide sequence: TGTGCCAGCAGTCTAAGGACAGGGGGCACTGAAGCTTTCTTT.

This chain connects TRBV20-1 to TRBJ2-7; D might be TRBD1 (5 bases). Trimming stripped 1 base from V and 0 bases from J, with 10 bases between. The germline CDR1 and CDR2 sequences are DFQATT and SNEGSKA (reference sequence). The CDR3 contains 14 residues. CDR3 sequence reads: CSARGKDSSYEQYF. CDR3 nucleotide sequence: TGCAGTGCTAGAGGCAAAGACAGCTCCTACGAGCAGTACTTC.

The CDR3 here is CASSLAQGDDYGYTF. In DNA form, the CDR3 reads TGTGCCAGCAGCTTAGCGCAGGGGGACGACTATGGCTACACCTTC. The rearrangement joins TRBV7-9 to TRBJ1-2; TRBD1 matches at 7 bases. Germline V gene sequence: CDR1 SEHNR, CDR2 FQNEAQ (reference sequence). This CDR3 is 15 amino acids long. V lost 0 bases and J lost 3; bases outside the gene matches: 4.

This clonotype was seen at least ten times. This chain joins TRBV10-3 and TRBJ1-1; possible D gene TRBD1, 5 bases. V was cut by 5 bases and J by 0 bases, with 10 bases left in between. CDR3 length equals 14 residues. CDR1 and CDR2 from the germline V gene are ENHRY and SYGVKD. The CDR3 protein is CAISKGQLNTEAFF. CDR3 in DNA: TGTGCCATCAGTAAGGGGCAGTTGAACACTGAAGCTTTCTTT.

This clonotype has a count of ten or more. The gene calls are TRBV6-5 and TRBJ2-7; possible D gene TRBD1, 6 bases. CDR1 is MNHEY, CDR2 SVGAGI, per germline. The V gene lost 6 bases and the J gene lost 2 bases, with 11 bases spanning the gap. The CDR3 spans 13 residues. CDR3 amino acids: CASRYREPYEQYF. Written as DNA, the CDR3 is TGTGCCAGCAGGTACAGGGAACCCTACGAGCAGTACTTC.

About this clonotype itself: A much larger clone differs from this one at a single base, so this may be a read error. Here the CDR3 omits its conserved ending phenylalanine or tryptophan, so a read error is the likely source. This sequence joins TRBV12-3 or TRBV12-4 and TRBJ2-2; 10 positions match TRBD2. The ends lost 6 bases at V and 3 bases at J; junction bases unmatched: 13. The CDR3 totals 18 residues. In DNA form, the CDR3 reads TGTGCCAGCAGCCGGGACGGAGGACTAGCGGTTTACACCGGGGAGCTGTTTTCT. Its protein is CASSRDGGLAVYTGELFS.

This clonotype was recorded at least ten times. This chain connects TRBV28 to TRBJ2-7; 13 bases map to TRBD2. Losses at the gene ends were 4 bases for V and 7 bases for J; bases not matched to a gene: 7. CDR3 size: 15 residues. The germline gives CDR1 MDHEN, CDR2 SYDVKM. The CDR3 region is CASSSRTSGRIEQYF. CDR3 nucleotide sequence: TGTGCCAGCAGTTCCCGGACTAGCGGGAGAATTGAGCAGTACTTC.